The T cell receptor beta chain described here comes from a study of blood T cell repertoires in COVID-19. Study summary: From T cells, B-cell-depleted T cells, or PBMCs came the material, which was cDNA or gDNA.

The table lists this clone with a count of one. Repertoires were generated with immunoSEQ multiplex PCR, while TCRdb's copy carries only in-frame clones and drops some. This sample has hundreds of thousands of clones; about four fifths occur once, and the top ten carry 3% to 4%. CDR1 SGHAT and CDR2 FQNNGV come from the germline V gene. Trimming removed 6 bases from V and 10 bases from J; junction bases left unmatched: 7. The CDR3 extends over 14 amino acids. Exposed study participants had met a COVID-19 case within 2 weeks before entry. V usage is TRBV11-2 and J usage is TRBJ2-3; 13 nucleotides line up with TRBD2. This TCR derives from a woman in her 40s who had been exposed to COVID-19. The specimen sequenced was PBMCs or T cells enriched from blood (not recorded which). The DNA for the CDR3 is TGTGCCAGCAGACCCGGACTAGCGGGGGTTGCGCAGTATTTT. This sequence encodes CASRPGLAGVAQYF.